These 24 T cell receptor beta chains share one sample of origin, sequenced in a study of blood T cell repertoires in COVID-19. Clones were read by immunoSEQ multiplex PCR, and TCRdb kept only the in-frame ones, dropping some. The profile shows over 400,000 clones, roughly nine tenths of them singletons. The specimen was peripheral blood. All receptors derive from a woman in her fifties or sixties with COVID-19, enrolled during active disease.

This chain joins TRBV30 and TRBJ1-1; no clear D. Germline V CDR1 and CDR2: GTSNPN, SVGIG (reference sequence). Trimming removed 3 bases from V and 5 bases from J, with 13 bases in between. This CDR3 has 13 amino acids. CDR3 sequence: CAWRMGSRTEAFF. CDR3 sequence (DNA): TGTGCCTGGAGAATGGGGAGTCGAACTGAAGCTTTCTTT.

The table lists this clone with a few counts. The V gene is TRBV6-2 or TRBV6-3, the J gene TRBJ1-2; weak D call: TRBD1 (5 bases). This CDR3 comprises 13 residues. Germline values: CDR1 MNHEY, CDR2 SVGEGT. The ends were cut back, 4 bases at V and 2 bases at J, with 8 bases in the middle. CDR3 in DNA: TGTGCCAGCAGTTTCAGGGTAAACTATGGCTACACCTTC. Its protein is CASSFRVNYGYTF.

The chain has TRBV19 and TRBJ1-1; 9 bases are a match to TRBD1. The CDR3 has 13 residues. V lost 6 bases and J lost 2; bases outside the gene matches: 1. In germline, CDR1 is LNHDA, CDR2 SQIVND (reference sequence). CDR3 sequence reads: CASRGQGNTEAFF. The CDR3 DNA sequence: TGTGCCAGTAGGGGACAGGGAAACACTGAAGCTTTCTTT.

The genes are TRBV11-3 and TRBJ1-2; D is possibly TRBD1 (5 bases). Deletions cut 0 bases from V and 1 base from J, with 12 bases between. This CDR3 region has 16 residues. Germline CDR1 is SGHNT and CDR2 is YENEEA. CDR3 amino acids: CASSLEAQGCNYGYTF. DNA of the CDR3: TGTGCCAGCAGCTTAGAAGCCCAGGGTTGTAACTATGGCTACACCTTC.

The J gene is TRBJ2-1, the V gene TRBV5-1; 9 bases fit TRBD1. Germline loops: CDR1 SGHRS, CDR2 YFSETQ. This CDR3 contains 16 residues. The trim removed 0 bases at V and 5 bases at J, leaving 6 bases unmatched. CDR3 residues: CASSLEPGQGDNEQFF. CDR3 bases: TGCGCCAGCAGCTTGGAGCCGGGACAGGGAGACAATGAGCAGTTCTTC.

The chain links TRBV29-1 to TRBJ2-1, with a tentative D call TRBD1 (5 bases). V was cut by 7 bases and J by 0 bases, with 10 bases left in between. This CDR3 region has 13 residues. Germline CDR1 reads SQVTM; CDR2 reads ANQGSEA. Here the CDR3 reads CSAHRSSYNEQFF. The CDR3 bases are TGCAGCGCGCACAGGAGCTCCTACAATGAGCAGTTCTTC.

This sequence joins TRBV6-5 and TRBJ2-7; D is uncertain. V was pared by 7 bases and J by 0 bases, with 7 bases between. CDR3 length equals 12 residues. Germline CDR1 is MNHEY and CDR2 is SVGAGI. CDR3 DNA sequence: TGTGCCAGCACGCTCAGCTCCTACGAGCAGTACTTC. As protein: CASTLSSYEQYF.

This clone showed up just a few times. CDR3 nucleotides: TGTGCCAGTCGTGGACAGGGGGTTGGTAATCAGCCCCAGCATTTT. It yields the protein CASRGQGVGNQPQHF. This chain uses TRBV6-5 with TRBJ1-5; 10 bases map to TRBD1. Germline lookup yields CDR1 MNHEY and CDR2 SVGAGI. The CDR3 covers 15 residues. Trimming removed 9 bases from V and 4 bases from J; junction bases left unmatched: 9.

This clone appeared a single time. Distinct nucleotide sequences in the sample also encode this CDR3. This sequence joins TRBV11-2 and TRBJ1-1; possibly TRBD1 for D (5 bases). Trimming shortened V by 5 bases and J by 5 bases, and 9 bases separated the two germline ends. The CDR3 has 12 amino acids. Germline V CDR1 and CDR2: SGHAT, FQNNGV. CDR3 sequence reads: CASSLRGTEAFF. In DNA, the CDR3 is TGTGCCAGCAGCCTCCGGGGGACTGAAGCTTTCTTT.

This clone was seen only once. This chain connects TRBV6-5 to TRBJ1-2; 7 bases are a match to TRBD1. Germline CDR1 MNHEY, CDR2 SVGAGI. The V segment lost 5 bases and the J segment 5 bases; nucleotides outside the gene matches: 11. This CDR3 is built from 15 residues. CDR3 DNA: TGTGCCAGCAGTAAAACCCCGGGACAGCGATATGGCTACACCTTC. This encodes CASSKTPGQRYGYTF.

This sequence joins TRBV28 and TRBJ1-5, with D perhaps matching TRBD1 (5 bases). The CDR3 length is 14 residues. Germline lookup yields CDR1 MDHEN and CDR2 SYDVKM. Trimming took 8 bases from V and 3 from J, leaving 14 bases between them. As DNA, the CDR3 is TGTGCCAGCCGTGGGGGGAATTTCAATCAGCCCCAGCATTTT. Protein product: CASRGGNFNQPQHF.

A note on this clone: Other nucleotide sequences from this sample produce the same CDR3. The chain carries TRBV14 and TRBJ1-2, with D possibly TRBD1 on 6 matching bases. Germline V lookup: CDR1 SGHDN, CDR2 FVKESK. CDR3 length: 13 amino acids. V lost 1 base to trimming and J lost 8 bases, with 11 bases between them. CDR3 sequence reads: CASSQGRGAGYTF. The CDR3 coding sequence is TGTGCCAGCAGCCAAGGCAGGGGAGCGGGCTACACCTTC.

The chain has TRBV3-1 (or the pseudogene TRBV3-2) and TRBJ1-1; D remains unclear. The CDR3 contains 12 residues. Germline V gene sequence: CDR1 LGHDT, CDR2 YNNKEL (reference sequence). V dropped 4 bases and J dropped 3 bases, with 6 bases sitting between them. The chain's CDR3 is CASSLGDTEAFF. CDR3 in DNA: TGTGCCAGCAGCCTGGGAGACACTGAAGCTTTCTTT.

This chain uses TRBV4-1 with TRBJ1-5; D gene uncertain. This CDR3 region has 16 residues. Per germline, CDR1 MGHRA and CDR2 YSYEKL. Between the trimmed V and J ends, which lost 2 bases and 2 bases, there was a span of 13 bases. CDR3 amino acids: CASSQPSRGGNQPQHF. The CDR3 coding sequence is TGCGCCAGCAGCCAACCCAGTCGCGGGGGCAATCAGCCCCAGCATTTT.

The rearrangement joins TRBV9 to TRBJ1-2; D not resolved. Germline V CDR1 and CDR2: SGDLS, YYNGEE. Trimming pared 7 bases from V and 3 bases from J, leaving 7 bases between. The CDR3 sequence is 11 residues long. DNA for the CDR3: TGTGCCAGCGCGGCCGACTATGGCTACACCTTC. Translation gives CASAADYGYTF.

The chain uses TRBV7-6 and TRBJ2-2, with D possibly TRBD2 on 5 matching bases. With 1 base removed from V and 4 bases from J, the gap between germline ends came to 10 bases. Germline loops: CDR1 SGHVS, CDR2 FNYEAQ. The CDR3 length is 15 residues. The CDR3 region is CASSLVVRGTGELFF. CDR3 sequence (DNA): TGTGCCAGCAGCTTAGTTGTCCGGGGCACCGGGGAGCTGTTTTTT.

This chain uses TRBV11-2 with TRBJ2-5; 11 bases fit TRBD2. The CDR3 spans 15 residues. Germline lookup yields CDR1 SGHAT and CDR2 FQNNGV. J was trimmed by 5 bases and V by 6 bases; bases with no gene match: 8. CDR3 DNA sequence: TGTGCCAGCAGTTTTAGCGGGGGGGCTTTGGAGACCCAGTACTTC. Translation gives CASSFSGGALETQYF.

The chain has TRBV11-3 and TRBJ1-6; unclear D gene. V gave up 0 bases and J gave up 8 bases, with 5 bases separating them. The CDR3 contains 13 residues. Germline values: CDR1 SGHNT, CDR2 YENEEA. In nucleotides, the CDR3 is TGTGCCAGCAGCTTAGACCTCCATTCACCCCTCCACTTT. Its protein product is CASSLDLHSPLHF.

This clone came up many times. V is TRBV7-6 and J is TRBJ1-1, with TRBD1 as a possible D gene (6 bases). The CDR3 totals 16 residues. V lost 5 bases to trimming and J lost 1 base, with 17 bases between them. CDR1 and CDR2 (germline): SGHVS, FNYEAQ. CDR3 sequence: CASSRNPLGANTEAFF. The CDR3 coding sequence is TGTGCCAGCAGCCGAAATCCACTGGGGGCGAACACTGAAGCTTTCTTT. Based on the CDR3 plus reference TRBV7-6 and TRBJ1-1, the full variable domain is GAGVSQSPRYKVTKRGQDVALRCDPISGHVSLYWYRQALGQGPEFLTYFNYEAQQDKSGLPNDRFSAERPEGSISTLTIQRTEQRDSAMYRCASSRNPLGANTEAFFGQGTRLTVV.

The chain is built from TRBV9 and TRBJ2-2; 7 bases match TRBD2. V dropped 4 bases and J dropped 8; count of bases not matched to a gene: 5. The CDR3 covers 13 residues. The germline V gene has CDR1 SGDLS and CDR2 YYNGEE. CDR3 DNA sequence: TGTGCCAGCAGCCGGACTAGAGAAGGGGAGCTGTTTTTT. Residues: CASSRTREGELFF.

The sample holds a few counts of this clone. For the CDR3, the DNA is TGTGCCACCAGTGAGGCAGCGGGATACACCGGGGAGCTGTTTTTT. It encodes CATSEAAGYTGELFF. The genes are TRBV24-1 and TRBJ2-2; 7 nucleotides align to TRBD2. Germline CDR1 KGHDR, CDR2 SFDVKD. The V segment lost 4 bases and the J segment 3 bases; nucleotides outside the gene matches: 4. CDR3 length: 15 amino acids.

The chain combines TRBV9 with TRBJ2-2; 7 positions match TRBD2. The CDR3 runs 15 residues. The J segment lost 4 bases and the V segment lost 4 bases, leaving 7 bases of the junction unmatched. The germline V gene has CDR1 SGDLS and CDR2 YYNGEE. The chain's CDR3 is CASSTRLASTGELFF. CDR3 bases: TGTGCCAGCAGCACACGACTAGCAAGCACCGGGGAGCTGTTTTTT.

This clone has a single count. This sequence joins TRBV27 and TRBJ2-1, with unresolved D. V dropped 2 bases and J dropped 7 bases, with 9 bases sitting between them. The CDR3 extends over 13 amino acids. Looked up from germline, CDR1 is MNHEY and CDR2 is SMNVEV (reference sequence). The CDR3 sequence is CASSLGQLNEQFF. In DNA, the CDR3 is TGTGCCAGCAGTTTAGGGCAGTTGAATGAGCAGTTCTTC.

V gene TRBV5-6 combines with J gene TRBJ1-1, with D maybe TRBD1 (6 bases). Per germline, CDR1 SGHDT and CDR2 YYEEEE. V lost 1 base, J lost 1 base, and 11 bases lay in between. CDR3 length: 15 amino acids. The chain's CDR3 is CASSLIPGANTEAFF. DNA of the CDR3: TGTGCCAGCAGCTTGATCCCAGGGGCGAACACTGAAGCTTTCTTT.